Shown below are 14 T cell receptor beta chains from a single sample sequenced in a study of blood T cell repertoires in COVID-19. Repertoires were generated with immunoSEQ multiplex PCR, while TCRdb's copy carries only in-frame clones and drops some. The table lists over 130,000 clones, around 89% of them singletons. Source material: peripheral blood. The receptors here all came from a human donor with COVID-19, enrolled during active disease. The donor label of this sample is uncertain.

The rearrangement joins TRBV5-4 to TRBJ1-5; TRBD1 might be the D (5 bases). From germline, CDR1 is SGHNT and CDR2 YYREEE (reference sequence). The CDR3 contains 14 residues. Deletions cut 0 bases from V and 1 base from J, with 5 bases between. The CDR3 DNA is TGTGCCAGCAGCTTGGCAGGGAGCAATCAGCCCCAGCATTTT. It encodes CASSLAGSNQPQHF.

CDR3 sequence: CAIARQGPNTDTQYF. The CDR3 bases are TGTGCCATCGCACGACAGGGGCCGAACACAGATACGCAGTATTTT. The chain combines TRBV10-3 with TRBJ2-3, with TRBD1 matching 8 bases. Trimming at V came to 8 bases and at J to 2 bases, leaving 9 bases not matched to a gene. Germline lookup yields CDR1 ENHRY and CDR2 SYGVKD. CDR3 length equals 15 residues.

DNA of the CDR3: TGTGCCAGCAGCGTAGGACAGGGGGTCCCTAACACTGAAGCTTTCTTT. The encoded protein is CASSVGQGVPNTEAFF. V gene TRBV9 combines with J gene TRBJ1-1, with TRBD1 identical over 9 bases. J gave up 2 bases and V 0 bases, and 5 bases lay outside the gene matches. From germline, CDR1 is SGDLS and CDR2 YYNGEE. This CDR3 is built from 16 residues.

The rearrangement uses TRBV7-6 and TRBJ2-4; perhaps TRBD1 as D (5 bases). V dropped 4 bases and J dropped 8 bases, with 12 bases sitting between them. Germline V gene data show CDR1 as SGHVS and CDR2 as FNYEAQ. The length of the CDR3 is 13 residues. CDR3 sequence: CASSSSLGDIQYF. The DNA for the CDR3 is TGTGCCAGCAGCTCTTCCTTAGGGGACATTCAGTACTTC.

The V and J genes are TRBV11-3 and TRBJ2-1, with 10 bases identical to TRBD2. CDR3 size: 14 residues. With V trimmed by 5 bases and J by 7 bases, 5 bases remained unmatched. Germline values: CDR1 SGHNT, CDR2 YENEEA. As DNA, the CDR3 is TGTGCCAGCAGCACCCTAGCGGGAGTAAATGAGCAGTTCTTC. Amino acid sequence: CASSTLAGVNEQFF.

The V and J genes are TRBV2 and TRBJ1-1; D ambiguous. Trimming cost V 7 bases and J 0 bases, with 9 bases left between them. Germline lookup yields CDR1 SNHLY and CDR2 FYNNEI. This CDR3 is built from 13 residues. CDR3 DNA: TGTGCCAGCAAAATTGAGGTGAACACTGAAGCTTTCTTT. As protein: CASKIEVNTEAFF.

This chain joins TRBV30 and TRBJ1-4; D is undetermined. Germline V gene sequence: CDR1 GTSNPN, CDR2 SVGIG (reference sequence). Trimming left V 5 bases short and J 8 bases short, with 12 bases between. The CDR3 loop spans 12 amino acids. The CDR3 DNA is TGTGCCTGGGGCCCCCCCCGGGAAAAACTGTTTTTT. Amino acid sequence: CAWGPPREKLFF.

The chain's CDR3 is CASSVEAGGGLPRGDYEQYF. As DNA, the CDR3 is TGTGCCAGCAGCGTAGAAGCGGGGGGCGGACTGCCGCGTGGGGACTACGAGCAGTACTTC. V is TRBV9 and J is TRBJ2-7; the match to TRBD2 covers 9 bases. The CDR3 totals 20 residues. Germline trimming cut 0 bases from V and 3 bases from J; bases unmatched to any gene: 19. Germline loops: CDR1 SGDLS, CDR2 YYNGEE.

The gene calls are TRBV5-5 and TRBJ1-1; D unresolved. V lost 0 bases, J lost 11 bases, and 11 bases lay in between. Germline CDR1 and CDR2: SGHKS and YYEKEE (reference sequence). This CDR3 is 12 amino acids long. The CDR3 is CASSLVLAGAFF. The CDR3 DNA reads TGTGCCAGCAGCTTGGTACTCGCCGGGGCTTTCTTT.

This clone was counted only a few times. J is TRBJ1-4 and V is TRBV2; D may be TRBD1 (5 bases). Germline V CDR1 and CDR2: SNHLY, FYNNEI. The V end lost 5 bases, the J end lost 5 bases, and 12 bases lay between the germline ends. The length of the CDR3 is 14 residues. DNA for the CDR3: TGTGCCAGCAGTAGCCCGGGGGACAATGAAAAACTGTTTTTT. Its translation is CASSSPGDNEKLFF.

The V call is TRBV5-8, the J call TRBJ1-1, with TRBD1 matching 7 bases. Trimming took 0 bases from V and 7 from J; bases not matched to a gene: 6. This CDR3 contains 14 residues. The germline V gene has CDR1 SGHTS and CDR2 YDEGEE. CDR3 region: CASSLDTGVGEAFF. CDR3 in DNA: TGTGCCAGCAGCTTGGATACAGGGGTTGGTGAAGCTTTCTTT.

This chain connects TRBV9 to TRBJ2-7; 8 positions agree with TRBD1. Germline CDR1 reads SGDLS; CDR2 reads YYNGEE. V lost 2 bases to trimming and J lost 2 bases; unmatched junction nucleotides: 6. CDR3 length: 15 residues. CDR3 in amino acids: CASSVSDRAPYEQYF. In DNA form, the CDR3 reads TGTGCCAGCAGCGTTTCGGACAGGGCACCCTACGAGCAGTACTTC.

This clone has just one count. V is TRBV6-5 and J is TRBJ1-6; 8 bases are shared with TRBD1. J lost 9 bases, V lost 10 bases, and 8 bases had no gene match. CDR1 and CDR2 (germline): MNHEY, SVGAGI. The CDR3 is 13 amino acids. This CDR3 reads CATLDREGSPLHF. DNA for the CDR3: TGTGCCACCCTGGACAGGGAGGGTTCACCCCTCCACTTT.

The V gene is TRBV19, the J gene TRBJ1-5; TRBD1 aligns across 9 bases. CDR3 length: 14 amino acids. The V segment lost 6 bases and the J segment 6 bases; nucleotides outside the gene matches: 6. Germline V gene lookup returns CDR1 LNHDA and CDR2 SQIVND (reference sequence). The CDR3 DNA reads TGTGCCAGTAGACAGGGGGCGCTTAGTCAGCCCCAGCATTTT. Encoded protein: CASRQGALSQPQHF.